A selection of T cell receptor beta chains follows, all from one sample in a study of T cells in Graves' hyperthyroidism and ophthalmopathy. TCRdb re-called the multiplex PCR reads through MiXCR, storing one row per CDR3 protein. The sample holds approximately 710,000 distinct CDR3 sequences, about 18% seen once. The sample consisted of blood. These receptors came from a man aged 50-60 years with Graves' hyperthyroidism. Both conserved end residues are part of each CDR3. D genes are given only for firm matches. Part of the rows lack a size; the others show once, few, many or a class for expanded clones.

TRBV7-9	-	TRBJ2-7	TRBD2	TGTGCCAGCAGCTTAGGGCGGGGGGGCGCCCGGGTTGGCGAGCAGTACTTC	CASSLGRGGARVGEQYF
TRBV7-9	many	TRBJ2-7	TRBD2	TGTGCCAGCAGCTCCTCCCCCGGACTAGCGGGAATCTACGAGCAGTACTTC	CASSSSPGLAGIYEQYF
TRBV4-1	many	TRBJ2-7	-	TGCGCCAGCAGCCCCGGAAGGAGGGGCTACGAGCAGTACTTC	CASSPGRRGYEQYF
TRBV11-3	many	TRBJ2-5	TRBD2	TGTGCCAGCAGCTTTAGCGGGACACAAGAGACCCAGTACTTC	CASSFSGTQETQYF
TRBV7-2	few	TRBJ2-1	-	TGTGCCAGCAGCTTAGATGGCGGCGGGGAGCAGTTCTTC	CASSLDGGGEQFF
TRBV27	-	TRBJ1-3	-	TGTGCCAGCAGTTTTGATGAGGGAAACACCATATATTTT	CASSFDEGNTIYF
TRBV2	many	TRBJ2-3	-	TGTGCCAGCAGTGTCAACGGGATTAGCACAGATACGCAGTATTTT	CASSVNGISTDTQYF
TRBV20-1	many	TRBJ1-1	-	TGCAGTGCTGGAACAACAGAGAACACTGAAGCTTTCTTT	CSAGTTENTEAFF
TRBV6-1	many	TRBJ2-7	-	TGTGCCAGCAGCCGCGGTTCTAGCTTAGAGCAGTACTTC	CASSRGSSLEQYF
TRBV5-1	many	TRBJ2-7	-	TGCGCCAGCAGCTTGGACAGGGTGGACGAGCAGTACTTC	CASSLDRVDEQYF
TRBV29-1	many	TRBJ2-1	-	TGCAGCGTTGACCTCCGGGCAAACAATGAGCAGTTCTTC	CSVDLRANNEQFF
TRBV27	many	TRBJ2-1	TRBD2	TGTGCCAGCAGTTCTAGCGGGCTATACAATGAGCAGTTCTTC	CASSSSGLYNEQFF
TRBV14	many	TRBJ2-7	-	TGTGCCAGCAGCCAGGGACCCGAGCAGTACTTC	CASSQGPEQYF
TRBV24-1	many	TRBJ1-2	-	TGTGCCACCAGTGATTTGGGGGATGGCTACACCTTC	CATSDLGDGYTF
TRBV7-6	few	TRBJ2-5	TRBD2	TGTGCCAACAGCCAGGGGGTACTAGCGGGAGAGACCCAGTACTTC	CANSQGVLAGETQYF
TRBV30	-	TRBJ2-2	-	TGTGCCTGGAGTGTAATATTAGCAGGTTCCGGGGAGCTGTTTTTT	CAWSVILAGSGELFF
TRBV27	many	TRBJ1-1	-	TGTGCCAGCAGTTTCGGAGGGGTTGCTGAAGCTTTCTTT	CASSFGGVAEAFF
TRBV14	-	TRBJ2-7	-	TGTGCCAGCAGCCAAGCCCCAATTTCCTATTACGAGCAGTACTTC	CASSQAPISYYEQYF
TRBV29-1	-	TRBJ2-7	TRBD1	TGCAGCGTTGATAATAACAGGGGGCGCCCCTACGAGCAGTACTTC	CSVDNNRGRPYEQYF
TRBV28	few	TRBJ1-2	TRBD1	TGTGCCAGCAGTCCCCCAGGGGGCCGGGCTAACTATGGCTACACCTTC	CASSPPGGRANYGYTF
TRBV11-1	many	TRBJ2-5	-	TGTGCCAGCAGCCCTCGCGTTGGCAGGGGATCGGAGACCCAGTACTTC	CASSPRVGRGSETQYF
TRBV28	many	TRBJ2-1	TRBD1	TGTGCCAGCGTAGAGTTAACAGGGGGCTCCTACAATGAGCAGTTCTTC	CASVELTGGSYNEQFF
TRBV7-3	-	TRBJ2-1	TRBD2	TGTGCGAGCGCTATAGCGGGAGGGCCGTATGAGCAGTTCTTC	CASAIAGGPYEQFF
TRBV27	few	TRBJ2-7	TRBD2	TGTGCCAGTCAGACCCTAGCGGGAGGCCTCTACGAGCAGTACTTC	CASQTLAGGLYEQYF
TRBV24-1	-	TRBJ2-2	TRBD2	TGTGCCACCTCGGGACTAGCGGGAGGTGCCGGGGAGCTGTTTTTT	CATSGLAGGAGELFF
TRBV18	many	TRBJ2-2	-	TGTGCCAGCTCCACCAATAGCGGCGACACCGGGGAGCTGTTTTTT	CASSTNSGDTGELFF
TRBV2	-	TRBJ2-7	TRBD2	TGTGCCAGCAAGCGGGAGGCATCCTACGAGCAGTACTTC	CASKREASYEQYF
TRBV28	many	TRBJ2-1	-	TGTGCCAGCAGTTCCCCTGGCGGTAGCTCCTACAATGAGCAGTTCTTC	CASSSPGGSSYNEQFF
TRBV20-1	many	TRBJ2-5	-	TGCAGCCGACTGTACCAAGAGACCCAGTACTTC	CSRLYQETQYF
TRBV6-2/TRBV6-3	many	TRBJ2-3	TRBD2	TGTGCCAGCAATCTAAGCGGGATGAGATCAGATACGCAGTATTTT	CASNLSGMRSDTQYF
TRBV10-3	many	TRBJ1-2	TRBD1	TGTGCCATCAGCGCTGGGACAGGGATCGGTGGCTACACCTTC	CAISAGTGIGGYTF
TRBV28	many	TRBJ1-2	-	TGTGCCAGCAGTTTAAATAGACAGAACTATGGCTACACCTTC	CASSLNRQNYGYTF
TRBV19	-	TRBJ2-1	TRBD2	TGTGCCAGTAGAATACTAGCGGGAGGGCGGAATGAGCGGTTCTTC	CASRILAGGRNERFF
TRBV2	many	TRBJ1-2	-	TGTGCCAGCAATCCGGGGACGTTCGGTGGCTACACCTTC	CASNPGTFGGYTF
TRBV2	many	TRBJ2-2	-	TGTGCCAGCAGTGAACAGAACACCGGGGAGCTGTTTTTT	CASSEQNTGELFF
TRBV20-1	many	TRBJ2-7	-	TGCAGTGCTCTTCCCCTAGCGATCTACGAGCAGTACTTC	CSALPLAIYEQYF
TRBV3-1	-	TRBJ2-5	TRBD2	TGTGCCAGCAGCCAAGAATACCCCGGACTAGCGGGAGTGGAGACCCAGTACTTC	CASSQEYPGLAGVETQYF
TRBV2	many	TRBJ1-2	-	TGTGCCAGCAGCGGCGACAGGAACTATGGCTACACCTTC	CASSGDRNYGYTF
TRBV3-1	many	TRBJ2-5	-	TGTGCCAGCAGCCGGGAGACCCAGTACTTC	CASSRETQYF
TRBV27	many	TRBJ1-2	TRBD1	TGTGCCAGCAGTCCTTACTTGGGACAGGGTTTGGATGGCTACACCTTC	CASSPYLGQGLDGYTF
TRBV28	few	TRBJ1-2	TRBD1	TGTGCCAGCATCAGACACACCGGCCGGGACAGTCAATATGGCTACACCTTC	CASIRHTGRDSQYGYTF
TRBV29-1	-	TRBJ2-7	-	TGCAGCGTTGCCGCCGGGGGTTACGAGCAGTACTTC	CSVAAGGYEQYF
TRBV29-1	many	TRBJ2-5	-	TGCAGCGTTGATGTTGGGGGCCCAGGGAAGACCCAGTACTTC	CSVDVGGPGKTQYF
TRBV10-3	few	TRBJ2-1	TRBD2	TGTGCCATCAGTGTCGGAAATCGGGAGGTTCAGTTCTTC	CAISVGNREVQFF
TRBV6-1	many	TRBJ1-1	-	TGTGCCAGCAGTGAAGCGCGTGAAGCTTTCTTT	CASSEAREAFF
TRBV18	many	TRBJ1-1	-	TGTGCCAGCTCACCACGGCCCGGTCACACTGAAGCTTTCTTT	CASSPRPGHTEAFF
TRBV7-3	few	TRBJ2-1	-	TGTGCCAGCAGCCCTACCTGGACGGCGAATGACAATGAGCAGTTCTTC	CASSPTWTANDNEQFF
TRBV20-1	few	TRBJ2-1	TRBD2	TGCAGTGCTGGAGAGGAGGACGCGAGCGGGAGCTACTACAATGAGCAGTTCTTC	CSAGEEDASGSYYNEQFF
TRBV18	-	TRBJ1-3	TRBD1	TGTGCCAGCTCACCACGACAGGGCCGCTCTGGAAACACCATATATTTT	CASSPRQGRSGNTIYF
TRBV2	many	TRBJ2-2	TRBD2	TGTGCCAGCAGTGCCCCGGGGGGCGGGGAGCTGTTTTTT	CASSAPGGGELFF
TRBV27	many	TRBJ2-1	-	TGTGCCAGCAAGTTTTACAATGAGCAGTTCTTC	CASKFYNEQFF
TRBV20-1	few	TRBJ2-5	TRBD2	TGCAGTGCTAGAGTAACCCCTGAGCGGGGGCTTCAAGAGACCCAGTACTTC	CSARVTPERGLQETQYF
TRBV3-1	-	TRBJ2-3	-	TGTGCCAGCAGCCAACTCCGACGGGAGATCGCCACAGATACGCAGTATTTT	CASSQLRREIATDTQYF
TRBV4-1	-	TRBJ1-5	-	TGCGCCAGCAGCCAAGTTCCGAGAGCAGGACCCTATAGCAATCAGCCCCAGCATTTT	CASSQVPRAGPYSNQPQHF
TRBV7-8	many	TRBJ1-1	-	TGTGCCAGCAGCTTCACGGACAGGAACACTGAAGCTTTCTTT	CASSFTDRNTEAFF
TRBV5-6	-	TRBJ2-6	-	TGTGCCAGCAGGGTTAACCCCGCCGGGGCCAACGTCCTGACTTTC	CASRVNPAGANVLTF
TRBV14	-	TRBJ1-1	-	TGTGCCAGCAGCCAGAGACAGGCGAGCACTGAAGCTTTCTTT	CASSQRQASTEAFF
TRBV28	few	TRBJ1-1	-	TGTGCCACCGAACAGGGAGGGGCTCTCATGAACACTGAAGCTTTCTTT	CATEQGGALMNTEAFF
TRBV7-9	-	TRBJ1-4	TRBD1	TGTGCCAGCAGCTCCCCGAGGGACAGTGAAAAACTGTTTTTT	CASSSPRDSEKLFF
TRBV28	many	TRBJ2-1	TRBD2	TGTGCCAGCAGTGCCCTGACTAGCGGGGCCATGGAGAATGAGCAGTTCTTC	CASSALTSGAMENEQFF